Listed below are T cell receptor beta chains from one sample, sequenced in a study of T cell changes during pregnancy in multiple sclerosis. Profiling relied on immunoSEQ multiplex PCR, and the TCRdb table lists in-frame clones only, not all of them. The sample gives 60,000 or so clones, 75% to 95% of which show up once; approximately 0.45% is in the top ten. The sequencing used CD4+ T cells from peripheral blood mononuclear cells, collected after pregnancy. The receptors derive from a female donor in good health, enrolled as a control in a pregnancy study. The CDR3 runs from the conserved cysteine through the conserved F or W. The D gene is left open where the match is weak. Clone size is shown for a subset of rows, as once, few, many or a class of expanded clone.

v_call	d_call	clone_size	j_call	cdr3_nt	cdr3_aa
TRBV30	TRBD1	-	TRBJ2-1	TGTGCCTGGAGTGTGGGGACAGGGAACAATGAGCAGTTCTTC	CAWSVGTGNNEQFF
TRBV19	-	-	TRBJ2-5	TGTGCCAGTAGTATTGTGACATTGGAGACCCAGTACTTC	CASSIVTLETQYF
TRBV6-6	-	-	TRBJ2-3	TGTGCCAGCAGTTCGCAGGGCACAGATACGCAGTATTTT	CASSSQGTDTQYF
TRBV14	-	-	TRBJ1-1	TGTGCCAGCAGCCTATTAGCTGGAGGCACTGAAGCTTTCTTT	CASSLLAGGTEAFF
TRBV7-2	TRBD1	few	TRBJ1-2	TGTGCCAGCAGCTCGACTCTACAGGGGTACTATGGCTACACCTTC	CASSSTLQGYYGYTF
TRBV6-5	TRBD2	-	TRBJ2-7	TGTGCCAGCAGGAGACTAGCGGAGCTATACGAGCAGTACTTC	CASRRLAELYEQYF
TRBV27	-	-	TRBJ2-7	TGTGCCAGCAGTTTATACGGAGAAAGGAGATCATACGAGCAGTACTTC	CASSLYGERRSYEQYF
TRBV5-1	-	-	TRBJ2-3	TGCGCCAGCAGCAGCTCCAGGGTTAGCACAGATACGCAGTATTTT	CASSSSRVSTDTQYF
TRBV7-2	TRBD1	-	TRBJ1-2	TGTGCCAGCAGCTTTACAGGGGGCGCATCTTTCGGTTCTGCGTATGGCTACACCTTC	CASSFTGGASFGSAYGYTF
TRBV15	-	once	TRBJ2-1	TGTGCCACCAGCAGAGATCGTCAAGCGGGTTACAATGAGCAGTTCTTC	CATSRDRQAGYNEQFF
TRBV19	-	few	TRBJ1-1	TGTGCCAGTAGTATTCGGGCCGGACAGAACACTGAAGCTTTCTTT	CASSIRAGQNTEAFF
TRBV6-5	-	-	TRBJ2-7	TGTGCCAGCGGGTACCAATGGGACTCCCGGAGGAGCTTC	CASGYQWDSRRSF
TRBV7-7	TRBD1	-	TRBJ1-3	TGTGCTAGCAGCTTAGGACAGGGGAACGGAAACACCATATATTTT	CASSLGQGNGNTIYF
TRBV19	-	-	TRBJ2-5	TGTGCCACCACGACAAGTCCGGAAGAGACCCAGTACTTC	CATTTSPEETQYF
TRBV6-6	-	once	TRBJ1-1	TGTGCCAGCAGTTACAGGGGTGGGAACACTGAAGCTTTCTTT	CASSYRGGNTEAFF
TRBV4-3	-	-	TRBJ1-2	TGCGCCAGCAGCCTCGACCTGACCAGGGACTATGGCTACACCTTC	CASSLDLTRDYGYTF
TRBV2	TRBD1	-	TRBJ2-2	TGTGCCAGCAGTGAAGCTCATGTCAGGGGGCACACCGGGGAGCTGTTTTTT	CASSEAHVRGHTGELFF
TRBV7-2	-	-	TRBJ2-2	TGTGCCAGCAGCTTAGAAGGACTCAACACCGGGGAGCTGTTTTTT	CASSLEGLNTGELFF
TRBV5-1	TRBD1	-	TRBJ1-2	TGCGCCAGCAGCACGGGACAGGGGTTTAGCTATGGCTACACCTTC	CASSTGQGFSYGYTF
TRBV19	TRBD1	-	TRBJ1-2	TGTGCCAGTCGCCACAGGGGACCAGGCTATGGCTACACCTTC	CASRHRGPGYGYTF
TRBV10-3	TRBD1	few	TRBJ1-1	TGTGCCATAAGGGACAGGGATACTGAAGCTTTCTTT	CAIRDRDTEAFF
TRBV7-9	TRBD1	once	TRBJ1-2	TGTGCCAGCAGCCCTCGGACAGGGAATGCCTATGGCTACACCTTC	CASSPRTGNAYGYTF
TRBV6-1	-	-	TRBJ1-4	TGTGCCAGCAGTGAACTGACGTCAGTAGCGAATGAAAAACTGTTTTTT	CASSELTSVANEKLFF
TRBV19	-	-	TRBJ1-2	TGTGCCAGTAGTACGATAGATGGCTACACCTTC	CASSTIDGYTF
TRBV7-8	-	-	TRBJ2-5	TGTGCCAGCAGCTTGAATAGCGGCGGACCGGGGGAGACCCAGTACTTC	CASSLNSGGPGETQYF
TRBV11-3	-	-	TRBJ2-2	TGTGCCAGCAGCCCCCGGGACAGACTAGACGGGGAGCTGTTTTTT	CASSPRDRLDGELFF
TRBV6-1	-	-	TRBJ1-4	TGTGCCAGCAGTGTAGCTAAGCGGGGAGGAGTAGGTGAAAAACTGTTTTTT	CASSVAKRGGVGEKLFF
TRBV11-2	TRBD1	-	TRBJ1-6	TGTGCCAGCAGAGATCCGGGACAGTTAAATTCACCCCTCCACTTT	CASRDPGQLNSPLHF
TRBV19	-	-	TRBJ2-3	TGTGCCAGTACAGACCGGGGTCCTAGCACAGATACGCAGTATTTT	CASTDRGPSTDTQYF
TRBV9	TRBD1	-	TRBJ2-7	TGTGCCAGCAGCGCCGAGACAGGGACCTACGAGCAGTACTTC	CASSAETGTYEQYF
TRBV4-2	-	-	TRBJ1-5	TGTGCCAGCAGCCCCCAGTCGGGTGTTTATAGCAATCAGCCCCAGCATTTT	CASSPQSGVYSNQPQHF
TRBV15	-	-	TRBJ1-3	TGTGCCACCAGCAGAGATCTCGGGACTGGGAGAAACACCATATATTTT	CATSRDLGTGRNTIYF
TRBV2	TRBD1	-	TRBJ2-1	TGTGCCGGGACAGTCGGCTCTTACAATGAGCAGTTCTTC	CAGTVGSYNEQFF
TRBV4-2	-	few	TRBJ2-5	TGTGCCAGCAGCTCGCAGCAAGGGGGTGGGGAGACCCAGTACTTC	CASSSQQGGGETQYF
TRBV9	TRBD1	once	TRBJ2-5	TGTGCCAGCAGCGTAGGGGGGACAGGGGTAGAGACCCAGTACTTC	CASSVGGTGVETQYF